The clone carrying this T cell receptor beta chain was recorded once. This sample was taken from a study of CD8 T cells in Susac syndrome. After extraction with the RNeasy kit, about 0.5 to 1 ug of the RNA was reverse transcribed using random hexamers. One entry per CDR3 protein, called by TCRdb with MiXCR from the immunoSEQ multiplex PCR reads. The table lists just under 95,000 distinct CDR3 sequences, 85% to 95% of them singletons. Germline V lookup: CDR1 SGHRS, CDR2 YFSETQ. The CDR3 runs 14 residues. V lost 0 bases, J lost 5 bases, and 8 bases lay in between. The sequenced sample consisted of CD4+ T cells from PBMCs. The chain has TRBV5-1 and TRBJ1-4; D is uncertain. This receptor was obtained from a human donor with Susac syndrome. The CDR3: CASSLDRPNEKLFF. DNA of the CDR3: TGCGCCAGCAGCTTGGATAGGCCGAATGAAAAACTGTTTTTT. The full variable domain, in which reference TRBV5-1 and TRBJ1-4 provide the parts outside the CDR3, is KAGVTQTPRYLIKTRGQQVTLSCSPISGHRSVSWYQQTPGQGLQFLFEYFSETQRNKGNFPGRFSGRQFSNSRSEMNVSTLELGDSALYLCASSLDRPNEKLFFGSGTQLSVL.